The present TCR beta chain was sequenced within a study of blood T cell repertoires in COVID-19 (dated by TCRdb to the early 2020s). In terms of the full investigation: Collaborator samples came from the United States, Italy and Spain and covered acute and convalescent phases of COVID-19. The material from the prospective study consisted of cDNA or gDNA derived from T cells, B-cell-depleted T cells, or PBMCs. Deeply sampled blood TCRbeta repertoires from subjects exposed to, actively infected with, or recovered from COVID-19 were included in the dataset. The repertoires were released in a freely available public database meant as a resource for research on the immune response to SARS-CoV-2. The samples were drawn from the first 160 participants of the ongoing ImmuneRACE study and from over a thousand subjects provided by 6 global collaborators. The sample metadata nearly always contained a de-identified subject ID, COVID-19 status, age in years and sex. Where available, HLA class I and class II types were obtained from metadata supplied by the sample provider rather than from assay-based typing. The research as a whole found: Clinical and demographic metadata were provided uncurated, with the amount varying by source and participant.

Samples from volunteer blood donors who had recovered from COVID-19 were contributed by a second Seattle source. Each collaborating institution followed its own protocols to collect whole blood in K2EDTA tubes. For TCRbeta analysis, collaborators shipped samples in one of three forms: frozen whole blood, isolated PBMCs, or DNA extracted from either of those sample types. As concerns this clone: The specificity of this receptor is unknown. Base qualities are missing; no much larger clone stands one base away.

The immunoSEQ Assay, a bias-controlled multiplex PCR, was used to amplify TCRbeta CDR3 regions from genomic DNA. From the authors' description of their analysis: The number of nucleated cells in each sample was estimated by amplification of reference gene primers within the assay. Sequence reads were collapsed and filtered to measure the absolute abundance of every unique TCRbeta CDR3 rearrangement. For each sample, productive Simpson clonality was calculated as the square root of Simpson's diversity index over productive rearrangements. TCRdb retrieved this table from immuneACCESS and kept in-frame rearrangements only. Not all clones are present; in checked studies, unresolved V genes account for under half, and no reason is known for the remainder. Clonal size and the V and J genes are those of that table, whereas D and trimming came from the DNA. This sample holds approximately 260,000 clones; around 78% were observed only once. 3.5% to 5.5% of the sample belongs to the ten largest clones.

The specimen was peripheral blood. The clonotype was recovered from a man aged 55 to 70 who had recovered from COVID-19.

This receptor carries the CDR3 CASSEASDYNQPQHF. Read as DNA, the sequence is TGTGCCAGCAGTGAAGCGTCAGACTACAATCAGCCCCAGCATTTT. This chain is built from TRBV2 and TRBJ1-5, with the identity of the D gene unclear. CDR1 and CDR2 were assigned from the germline V gene as SNHLY and FYNNEI. V lost 0 bases and J lost 3 bases; the stretch between them is 9 bases long. The cysteine opens and the phenylalanine closes a CDR3 of 15 amino acids. The read is trimmed to its CDR3 DNA, 45 bases read in frame from base 1.